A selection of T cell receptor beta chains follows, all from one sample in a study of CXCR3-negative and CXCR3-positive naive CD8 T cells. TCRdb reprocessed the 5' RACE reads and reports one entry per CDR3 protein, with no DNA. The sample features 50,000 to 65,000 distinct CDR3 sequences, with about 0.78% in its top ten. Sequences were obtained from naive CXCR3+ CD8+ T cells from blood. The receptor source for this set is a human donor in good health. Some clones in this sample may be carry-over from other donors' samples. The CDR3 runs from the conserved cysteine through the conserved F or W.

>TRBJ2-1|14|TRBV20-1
CSARAAGEIDEQFF
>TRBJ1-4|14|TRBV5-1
CASHNDREDEKLFF
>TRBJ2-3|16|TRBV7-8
CASSLAVERGADTQYF
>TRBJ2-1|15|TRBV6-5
CASRLGLGSYNEQFF
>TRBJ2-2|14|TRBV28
CASSLGENTGELFF
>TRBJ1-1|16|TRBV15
CATSRGSTGGNTEAFF
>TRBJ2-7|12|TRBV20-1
CSARDIAYEQYF
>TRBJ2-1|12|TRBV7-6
CASSPGRPEQFF
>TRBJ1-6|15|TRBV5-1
CASSLVGSANSPLHF
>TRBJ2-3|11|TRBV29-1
CSVEGTDTQYF